This record concerns one TCR beta chain sequence. Its antigen remains unidentified. The record has no base qualities; no much larger clone is one base away. TCRbeta CDR3 regions were amplified from genomic DNA by means of the immunoSEQ Assay, a bias-controlled multiplex PCR. The study's own analysis went as follows. Within the assay, amplification of reference gene primers was used to estimate how many nucleated cells each sample contained. To quantify the absolute abundance of each unique TCRbeta CDR3 rearrangement, sequence reads were collapsed and filtered. For each sample, productive Simpson clonality was calculated as the square root of Simpson's diversity index over productive rearrangements. TCRdb re-hosts the immuneACCESS table, in-frame sequences only. Its copies lack some clones; in the studies checked, an unresolved V gene accounts for under half of them, and the cause for the rest is not known. The V and J calls and clone size were taken over from that table, and D and trimming were inferred from the DNA. The sample table holds hundreds of thousands of clones, of which around 89% were seen once. Of the sample, 3.5% to 4.5% is held by the ten largest clones.

The data were obtained in a study of blood T cell repertoires in COVID-19 (TCRdb year 2020). Some background on the complete study: Samples from collaborators originated in the United States, Italy and Spain and spanned both the acute and convalescent phases of COVID-19. Sample metadata almost always included a de-identified subject ID, COVID-19 status, age in years and sex. Where available, HLA class I and class II types were taken from metadata supplied by the sample provider and were not determined by assay-based typing. Samples were obtained from the ongoing ImmuneRACE study (first 160 participants) and from 950 to 1,500 subjects provided by 6 global collaborators. Deeply sampled blood TCRbeta repertoires from subjects exposed to, actively infected with, or recovered from COVID-19 were included in the dataset. The repertoires were made available in a free public database intended to serve as a resource for research on the immune response to SARS-CoV-2. The prospective study material was composed of cDNA or gDNA derived from T cells, B-cell-depleted T cells, or PBMCs.

Summary of the overall study and its limitations: How much clinical and demographic metadata was included differed by source and by participant, and the metadata was provided uncurated.

Germline trimming amounts to 2 bases on V and 4 bases on J, with 10 as the count of junction bases outside the gene matches. The CDR3 spans 16 residues, from the cysteine through the phenylalanine. Only CDR3 DNA remains: 48 bases, in frame from the first base. CDR1 and CDR2 were assigned from the germline V gene (reference sequence) as LNHDA and SQIVND. In the prospective study, participants were roughly 18 to 90 years old, resided in about two dozen geographic areas of the United States, and were enrolled through a virtual design. Cohort assignment in the prospective study relied on participant-reported clinical history from a screening survey and a study questionnaire. ImmuneRACE Cohort 3 recovered participants were defined by two consecutive negative NP/OP PCR tests, healthcare professional clearance, or symptom resolution. Each participant in the prospective study had whole blood, serum and a nasopharyngeal or oropharyngeal swab collected by mobile phlebotomists. Over a roughly 2-month period, participants in the prospective study had the option of providing additional blood draws and questionnaires. Prospective study blood samples were shipped either frozen or at room temperature before DNA extraction.

The TCR originated in a woman aged 25 to 39 who had recovered from COVID-19. This receptor chain uses TRBV19 and TRBJ1-2; TRBD1 matches 7 bases in the middle. Sequencing was carried out using PBMCs or T cells enriched from blood (not recorded which). The DNA sequence is given as TGTGCCAGTAGTATAACAGGGGACTCCCACGGCTATGGCTACACCTTC. This gives the protein CASSITGDSHGYGYTF.